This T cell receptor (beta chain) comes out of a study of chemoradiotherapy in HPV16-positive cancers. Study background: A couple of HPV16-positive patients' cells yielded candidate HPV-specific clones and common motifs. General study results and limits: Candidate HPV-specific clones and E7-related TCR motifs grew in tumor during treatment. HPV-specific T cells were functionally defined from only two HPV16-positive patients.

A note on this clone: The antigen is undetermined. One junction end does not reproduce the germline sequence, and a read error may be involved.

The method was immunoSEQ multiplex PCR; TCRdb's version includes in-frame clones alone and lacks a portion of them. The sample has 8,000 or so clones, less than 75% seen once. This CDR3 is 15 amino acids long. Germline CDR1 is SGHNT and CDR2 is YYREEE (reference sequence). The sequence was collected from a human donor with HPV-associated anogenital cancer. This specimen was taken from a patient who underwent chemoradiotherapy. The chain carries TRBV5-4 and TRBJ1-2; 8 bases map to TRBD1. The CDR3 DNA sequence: TGCGCCAGCAGCCAAGAGCTACAGGGGGTCTATGGCTACACCTTC. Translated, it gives CASSQELQGVYGYTF.